This T cell receptor beta chain is from a study of liver allograft versus peripheral blood T cells (TCRdb year 2020). With regard to the full study: The study compared T cell receptor repertoires found within transplanted livers against repertoires in the peripheral blood of liver transplant recipients. Results the study describes overall, beyond this receptor: According to the report, the T cell receptor repertoires detected in peripheral blood were different from the repertoires found inside liver allografts.

Sequencing was carried out with an Illumina MiSeq. The public sequencing data were trimmed at Q25 with fastp and processed into clonotypes with MiXCR by TCRdb, which kept only in-frame beta chains. Every distinct CDR3 protein forms one entry, paired with its most common genes and DNA. A total of approximately 500 distinct CDR3 sequences appear in this sample, 13% of them only once. Jointly, the top ten make up roughly 18% of the sample. A remark on this clonotype: Its specific antigen is unknown. No clone much larger than this one lies a single base away; base qualities are absent.

The CDR3 spans 15 residues, from the cysteine through the phenylalanine. Only the CDR3 region is kept as DNA, spanning 45 bases read in frame from base 1. For CDR1 and CDR2, the germline V gene lists MDHEN and SYDVKM. V lost 4 bases and J lost 11 bases, and the count of bases not matched to a germline gene is 9. The V gene is TRBV28 and the J gene is TRBJ1-5, and 12 junctional nucleotides match TRBD1. The receptor comes from a human patient who had a liver transplant. Post transplant, some T cells may arise from the graft donor. The nucleotide sequence is given as TGTGCCAGCAGTTCGGGGACAGGGGGCTATCGTGCCCAGCATTTT. Protein translation: CASSSGTGGYRAQHF.